The subject of this entry is one TCR beta chain. Clones were read by immunoSEQ multiplex PCR, and TCRdb kept only the in-frame ones, dropping some. The table lists roughly 150,000 clones, over 75% of them singletons. The V end was cut by 3 bases, the J end by 8 bases, with 16 bases between. Germline assignment: CDR1 LGHDT and CDR2 YNNKEL (reference sequence). There are 14 residues in the CDR3. The sample originates from a study of blood T cell repertoires in COVID-19. About the study: Samples representing acute and convalescent COVID-19 were sourced from the United States, Italy and Spain.

The sample taken for sequencing was peripheral blood. This chain uses TRBV3-1 (or the pseudogene TRBV3-2) with TRBJ1-2, with D perhaps TRBD1 (6 bases). This clonotype originated in a man between 60 and 70 years old with active or convalescent COVID-19. CDR3 protein: CASSQLRTVRGYTF. CDR3 nucleotides: TGTGCCAGCAGCCAGCTTCGGACAGTTAGAGGCTACACCTTC.